The 19 T cell receptor beta chains given below trace back to one sample, sequenced in a study of blood T cell repertoires in COVID-19. This table comes from immunoSEQ multiplex PCR, and its TCRdb copy is limited to in-frame clones, with some not included. The profile shows 200,000 to 300,000 clones, 75% to 85% of them singletons. Sequencing was done on a sample of peripheral blood. All receptors derive from a man aged 35 to 55 who had recovered from COVID-19.

This chain joins TRBV6-2 or TRBV6-3 and TRBJ1-1; 7 positions agree with TRBD1. In germline, CDR1 is MNHEY, CDR2 SVGEGT. V was pared by 6 bases and J by 0 bases, with 10 bases of the junction left unmatched. CDR3 length: 16 residues. The CDR3 sequence is CASSARPGQVNTEAFF. CDR3 DNA sequence: TGTGCCAGCAGCGCCCGCCCCGGACAGGTGAACACTGAAGCTTTCTTT.

The chain combines TRBV7-9 with TRBJ2-7; TRBD1 is a possible D gene (6 bases). CDR1 is SEHNR and CDR2 is FQNEAQ in the germline V gene (reference sequence). V lost 4 bases and J 5 bases, leaving 12 bases between the germline ends. The CDR3 sequence is 13 residues long. The DNA for the CDR3 is TGTGCCAGCAGCTCCAGGACAGCGGACGAGCAGTACTTC. Amino acids: CASSSRTADEQYF. Variable domain in full (rest from reference TRBV7-9 and TRBJ2-7): DTGVSQNPRHKITKRGQNVTFRCDPISEHNRLYWYRQTLGQGPEFLTYFQNEAQLEKSRLLSDRFSAERPKGSFSTLEIQRTEQGDSAMYLCASSSRTADEQYFGPGTRLTVT.

The CDR3: CASSQDRGGSYEQYF. In DNA form, the CDR3 reads TGCGCCAGCAGCCAAGACAGGGGTGGATCCTACGAGCAGTACTTC. This chain joins TRBV4-3 and TRBJ2-7, with a possible D match to TRBD1 (6 bases). The CDR3 runs 15 residues. Per the germline V gene, CDR1 is LGHNA and CDR2 is YSLEER. V was pared by 0 bases and J by 1 base, with 10 bases between.

The rearrangement links TRBV27 to TRBJ2-2; perhaps TRBD2 as D (6 bases). CDR1 and CDR2 (germline): MNHEY, SMNVEV (reference sequence). The CDR3 has 14 amino acids. The V end lost 0 bases, the J end lost 15 bases, and 17 bases lay between the germline ends. The CDR3 DNA reads TGTGCCAGCAGTTTATCGAATGGCGGCCGGGGGTTGTTTTTT. It translates to CASSLSNGGRGLFF.

This clone was detected once. The chain is built from TRBV9 and TRBJ1-3, with 7 bases aligning to TRBD1. From germline, CDR1 is SGDLS and CDR2 YYNGEE. Trimming cost V 3 bases and J 4 bases; bases outside gene matches: 7. This CDR3 contains 15 residues. Here the CDR3 DNA reads TGTGCCAGCAGCGCTATGACAGGGTTCGGAAACACCATATATTTT. This encodes CASSAMTGFGNTIYF.

The rearrangement joins TRBV19 to TRBJ2-2; no firm D call. Germline CDR1 is LNHDA and CDR2 is SQIVND (reference sequence). This CDR3 contains 18 residues. V was pared by 3 bases and J by 0 bases, with 17 bases between. DNA of the CDR3: TGTGCCAGTAGTATCCCCGGTTGGAGAGATCCGAACACCGGGGAGCTGTTTTTT. It is translated as CASSIPGWRDPNTGELFF.

The chain links TRBV29-1 to TRBJ1-1, with D perhaps matching TRBD1 (6 bases). CDR1 is SQVTM, CDR2 ANQGSEA, per germline. V was pared by 8 bases and J by 3 bases, with 13 bases between. This CDR3 has 12 amino acids. The CDR3 coding sequence is TGCAGCACCTTAGAGGGGGACACTGAAGCTTTCTTT. Residues: CSTLEGDTEAFF.

As for this clone: A junction end diverges from the germline sequence, so it may reflect a read error. The chain combines TRBV7-7 with TRBJ2-1, with 8 bases identical to TRBD2. Germline assignment: CDR1 SSHAT and CDR2 FNYEAQ (reference sequence). This CDR3 has 16 amino acids. CDR3 sequence reads: CASSLAIRGGLNEQFF. Here the CDR3 DNA reads TGTGCTAGCAGCTTAGCGATACGGGGGGGTTTGAATGAGCAGTTCTTC.

The gene calls are TRBV7-2 and TRBJ1-2, with D perhaps TRBD1 (6 bases). Germline V gene sequence: CDR1 SGHTA, CDR2 FQGNSA. V was trimmed by 5 bases and J by 4 bases, leaving 11 bases between them. There are 13 residues in the CDR3. CDR3 DNA sequence: TGTGCCAGCAGCCCCGGGACAATCTATGGCTACACCTTC. Translating it yields CASSPGTIYGYTF.

This clone showed up just a few times. The chain joins TRBV7-2 to TRBJ1-2; D gene unclear. V lost 5 bases and J lost 0, with 13 bases in between. Per the germline V gene, CDR1 is SGHTA and CDR2 is FQGNSA. The CDR3 contains 15 residues. The CDR3 is CASSLAGGSNYGYTF. Written as DNA, the CDR3 is TGTGCCAGCAGCCTCGCGGGAGGGTCTAACTATGGCTACACCTTC.

The gene calls are TRBV28 and TRBJ1-5; 10 positions agree with TRBD1. The CDR3 runs to 16 residues. CDR1 MDHEN and CDR2 SYDVKM come from the germline V gene. J gave up 0 bases and V 7 bases, and 6 bases lay outside the gene matches. CDR3 in DNA: TGTGCCAGCACCACGGGACAGGGGTATAGCAATCAGCCCCAGCATTTT. This codes for CASTTGQGYSNQPQHF.

The chain combines TRBV9 with TRBJ2-1; D might be TRBD1 (5 bases). Germline V CDR1 and CDR2: SGDLS, YYNGEE. This CDR3 is 17 amino acids long. Trimming left V 0 bases short and J 0 bases short, with 13 bases between. CDR3 region: CASSVEGVDASYNEQFF. The CDR3 region has the DNA TGTGCCAGCAGCGTAGAAGGGGTGGACGCCTCCTACAATGAGCAGTTCTTC. Full variable domain (missing parts from reference TRBV9 and TRBJ2-1): DSGVTQTPKHLITATGQRVTLRCSPRSGDLSVYWYQQSLDQGLQFLIQYYNGEERAKGNILERFSAQQFPDLHSELNLSSLELGDSALYFCASSVEGVDASYNEQFFGPGTRLTVL.

The table lists this clone with a count of one. The rearrangement joins TRBV18 to TRBJ2-7, with D possibly TRBD2 on 5 matching bases. Germline V gene lookup returns CDR1 KGHSH and CDR2 LQKENI. CDR3 size: 15 residues. Deletions cut 0 bases from V and 0 bases from J, with 9 bases between. The CDR3 bases are TGTGCCAGCTCACCACCGGCCGGGAACTCCTACGAGCAGTACTTC. Translating it yields CASSPPAGNSYEQYF.

J is TRBJ2-1 and V is TRBV3-1 (or the pseudogene TRBV3-2), with 15 positions matching TRBD2. The CDR3 contains 15 residues. V shed 4 bases and J 9 bases; nucleotides not matched to a gene: 4. The germline gives CDR1 LGHDT, CDR2 YNNKEL (reference sequence). The CDR3 is CASSLGTSGGLEQFF. The DNA for the CDR3 is TGTGCCAGCAGCCTCGGGACTAGCGGGGGGCTTGAGCAGTTCTTC.

This clone was seen once. Here the CDR3 DNA reads TGTGCCTGGACCCCGGGAGGGGGCAGCTACACCTTC. Protein sequence: CAWTPGGGSYTF. This chain joins TRBV30 and TRBJ1-2; 7 nucleotides match TRBD1. Trimming at V came to 4 bases and at J to 9 bases, leaving 8 bases not matched to a gene. Germline loops: CDR1 GTSNPN, CDR2 SVGIG (reference sequence). This CDR3 is built from 12 residues.

V gene TRBV11-2 combines with J gene TRBJ2-2, with 7 bases identical to TRBD2. Germline V gene lookup returns CDR1 SGHAT and CDR2 FQNNGV. This CDR3 is built from 16 residues. Trimming removed 3 bases from V and 0 bases from J; junction bases left unmatched: 4. CDR3 nucleotides: TGTGCCAGCAGCTTGCTAGCGGATTCGAACACCGGGGAGCTGTTTTTT. It yields the protein CASSLLADSNTGELFF. Full variable domain (rest looked up from reference TRBV11-2 and TRBJ2-2): EAGVAQSPRYKIIEKRQSVAFWCNPISGHATLYWYQQILGQGPKLLIQFQNNGVVDDSQLPKDRFSAERLKGVDSTLKIQPAKLEDSAVYLCASSLLADSNTGELFFGEGSRLTVL.

J is TRBJ2-7 and V is TRBV27; D is perhaps TRBD2 (5 bases). The CDR3 is 14 amino acids. Germline V gives CDR1 MNHEY, CDR2 SMNVEV (reference sequence). Trimming took 4 bases from V and 5 from J, leaving 15 bases between them. Here the CDR3 DNA reads TGTGCCAGCAGTTATACGGGGTTCGTGAACGAGCAGTACTTC. This translates into CASSYTGFVNEQYF.

The J gene is TRBJ2-1, the V gene TRBV19, with TRBD2 identical over 8 bases. There are 14 residues in the CDR3. Germline V lookup: CDR1 LNHDA, CDR2 SQIVND (reference sequence). With V trimmed by 3 bases and J by 2 bases, 0 bases remained unmatched. The CDR3 loop is CASSISGAYNEQFF. Here the CDR3 DNA reads TGTGCCAGTAGTATTAGCGGGGCCTACAATGAGCAGTTCTTC. The variable domain in full, completed from reference TRBV19 and TRBJ2-1, reads DGGITQSPKYLFRKEGQNVTLSCEQNLNHDAMYWYRQDPGQGLRLIYYSQIVNDFQKGDIAEGYSVSREKKESFPLTVTSAQKNPTAFYLCASSISGAYNEQFFGPGTRLTVL.

The chain couples TRBV7-8 to TRBJ1-6, with 8 bases aligning to TRBD1. Germline CDR1 is SGHVS and CDR2 is FQNEAQ. The trim removed 1 base at V and 0 bases at J, leaving 8 bases unmatched. This CDR3 contains 19 residues. The CDR3 DNA follows: TGTGCCAGCAGCTTAGGGCGACAGGGGTTACACTCCTATAATTCACCCCTCCACTTT. Translating gives CASSLGRQGLHSYNSPLHF.